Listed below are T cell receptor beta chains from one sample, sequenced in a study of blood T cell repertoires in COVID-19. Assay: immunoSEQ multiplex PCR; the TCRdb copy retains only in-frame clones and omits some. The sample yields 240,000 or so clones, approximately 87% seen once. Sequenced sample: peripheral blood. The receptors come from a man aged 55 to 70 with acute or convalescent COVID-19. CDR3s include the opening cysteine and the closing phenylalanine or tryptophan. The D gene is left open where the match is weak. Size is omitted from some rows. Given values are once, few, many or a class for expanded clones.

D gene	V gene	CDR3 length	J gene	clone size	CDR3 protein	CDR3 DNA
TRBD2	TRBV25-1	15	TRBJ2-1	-	CASSESSGVYNEQFF	TGTGCCAGCAGTGAGTCTAGCGGGGTTTACAATGAGCAGTTCTTC
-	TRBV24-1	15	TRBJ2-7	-	CATSDSRGRYYEQYF	TGTGCCACCAGTGATTCCCGGGGTCGGTATTACGAGCAGTACTTC
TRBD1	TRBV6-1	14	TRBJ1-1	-	CASSEDRGIGEAFF	TGTGCCAGCAGTGAGGACAGGGGGATTGGTGAAGCTTTCTTT
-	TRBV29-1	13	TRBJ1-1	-	CSVDDDMNTEAFF	TGCAGCGTTGATGATGACATGAACACTGAAGCTTTCTTT
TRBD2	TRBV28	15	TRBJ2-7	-	CASSASGIGLYEQYF	TGTGCCAGCAGTGCGAGCGGGATTGGACTCTACGAGCAGTACTTC
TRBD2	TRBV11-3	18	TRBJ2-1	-	CASSGTSGRPPSYNEQFF	TGTGCCAGCAGCGGGACTAGCGGGAGGCCTCCCTCCTACAATGAGCAGTTCTTC
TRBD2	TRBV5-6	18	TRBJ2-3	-	CASSLAGRSGRASDTQYF	TGTGCCAGCAGCTTGGCTGGGCGTAGCGGGAGGGCCTCAGATACGCAGTATTTT
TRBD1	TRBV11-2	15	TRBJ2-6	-	CASSRDSGGANVLTF	TGTGCCAGCAGCCGGGACAGCGGCGGGGCCAACGTCCTGACTTTC
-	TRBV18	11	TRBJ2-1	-	CASSAGLEQFF	TGTGCCAGCTCAGCGGGACTGGAGCAGTTCTTC
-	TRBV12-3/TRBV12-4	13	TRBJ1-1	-	CASSTSPNTEAFF	TGTGCCAGCAGTACGAGCCCGAACACTGAAGCTTTCTTT
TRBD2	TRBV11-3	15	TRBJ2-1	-	CASSLVVITSGEQFF	TGTGCCAGCAGCTTAGTGGTCATTACTAGCGGCGAGCAGTTCTTC
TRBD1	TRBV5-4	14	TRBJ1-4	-	CASSYRGLGEKLFF	TGTGCCAGCAGCTACAGGGGGCTAGGGGAAAAACTGTTTTTT
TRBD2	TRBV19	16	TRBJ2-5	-	CASTITGGRLQETQYF	TGTGCCAGTACCATTACGGGGGGACGACTCCAAGAGACCCAGTACTTC
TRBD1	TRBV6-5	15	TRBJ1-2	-	CASSSWTGTNYGYTF	TGTGCCAGCAGTTCATGGACAGGGACGAACTATGGCTACACCTTC
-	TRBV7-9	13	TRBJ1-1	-	CASSLEGAVKAFF	TGTGCCAGCAGCTTAGAAGGGGCGGTGAAAGCTTTCTTT
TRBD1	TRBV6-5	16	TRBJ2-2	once	CASSFQTGENTGELFF	TGTGCCAGCAGTTTCCAGACAGGGGAGAACACCGGGGAGCTGTTTTTT